Sequencing of this TCR beta chain was carried out in a study of blood T cell repertoires in COVID-19. Overall study: COVID-19 samples collected from the United States, Italy and Spain covered acute and convalescent phases. PBMCs, B-cell-depleted T cells, or T cells were the source of the cDNA or gDNA that made up the material.

From germline, CDR1 is LGHDT and CDR2 YNNKEL (reference sequence). The CDR3 loop spans 12 amino acids. Original analysis: Researchers report that nucleated cell counts were estimated from reference gene primer amplification. Profiling relied on immunoSEQ multiplex PCR, and the TCRdb table lists in-frame clones only, not all of them. V, J and clone size derive from that table, while D and trimming were established from the DNA sequence. The sample consists of 650,000 to 800,000 clones, approximately 90% of them appearing once. About this clone: Its ends do not fully match the called genes, so a read error is possible.

Material: peripheral blood. The receptor comes from a woman aged 18-35 years with acute or convalescent COVID-19. The V call is TRBV3-1 (or the pseudogene TRBV3-2), the J call TRBJ1-1; D is possibly TRBD1 (5 bases). In DNA form, the CDR3 reads TGTGCCAGCGAAGGGGAAGGGTTTGAAGTTTTCTTT. It specifies CASEGEGFEVFF.